The clone carrying this TCR beta chain was detected a few times. Its antigen is unidentified. These data originate in a study of identical twins. Study observations and caveats: Models predicted less out-of-frame TCR alpha sharing in monozygotic twins than was found. Fewer insertions were carried by abundant cord blood beta clonotypes, but none was seen in memory repertoires. Out-of-frame alpha sequences shared between twins exhibited an excess of low generation probability.

V lost 2 bases, J lost 1 base, and 2 bases lay in between. The CDR3 consists of 11 residues. From germline, CDR1 is SQVTM and CDR2 ANQGSEA. TCRdb called the 5' RACE reads again in MiXCR, with one record for every CDR3 protein. The top ten hold 0.75% to 1% of the sample, which has about 720,000 distinct CDR3 sequences, more than 6.5% seen once. This sample was shared with a second study, whose subject was yellow fever vaccine responses in identical twins. Per that paper: Each twin's T cell response to the vaccine was reported to look partly convergent and partly personalized.

This receptor was obtained from a woman younger than 35 in good health. What was sequenced was PBMCs. J is TRBJ1-1 and V is TRBV29-1; D unclear. CDR3 protein: CSVEWNTEAFF. CDR3 nucleotide sequence: TGCAGCGTTGAATGGAACACTGAAGCTTTCTTT. The whole variable domain, remainder taken from reference TRBV29-1 and TRBJ1-1, is SAVISQKPSRDICQRGTSLTIQCQVDSQVTMMFWYRQQPGQSLTLIATANQGSEATYESGFVIDKFPISRPNLTFSTLTVSNMSPEDSSIYLCSVEWNTEAFFGQGTRLTVV.